A selection of T cell receptor beta chains follows, all from one sample in a study of control samples from healthy donors and cancer patients. Here immunoSEQ multiplex PCR was the method, and the copy in TCRdb shows in-frame clones only, minus some. The repertoire holds around 190,000 clones, with roughly 89% as singletons. The sequenced sample consisted of blood. The receptors here all came from a woman between 50 and 59 years old in good health. The CDR3 runs from the conserved cysteine through the conserved F or W. The order of the fields is CDR3 DNA, CDR3 protein, D gene, CDR3 length, clone size, V gene, J gene. D genes are given only for firm matches. Expanded clones get a size class; other rows say once, few or many, or leave the size out.

cdr3_nt: TGTGCCAGCAGCTTAGGCGGGAGGGAGCTGTTTTTT; cdr3_aa: CASSLGGRELFF; d_call: .; cdr3_length: 12; clone_size: .; v_call: TRBV7-6; j_call: TRBJ2-2
cdr3_nt: TGTGCCAGCAACCTAGGCGGAGTTGGCTACAATGAGCAGTTCTTC; cdr3_aa: CASNLGGVGYNEQFF; d_call: .; cdr3_length: 15; clone_size: .; v_call: TRBV13; j_call: TRBJ2-1
cdr3_nt: TGTGCCAGCAGCTCCCCCCCTGCGTACGAGCAGTACTTC; cdr3_aa: CASSSPPAYEQYF; d_call: .; cdr3_length: 13; clone_size: .; v_call: TRBV9; j_call: TRBJ2-7
cdr3_nt: TGTGCCAGCAACAGAGGACTTGGGAGCACAGATACGCAGTATTTT; cdr3_aa: CASNRGLGSTDTQYF; d_call: .; cdr3_length: 15; clone_size: .; v_call: TRBV7-9; j_call: TRBJ2-3
cdr3_nt: TGTGCCAGCAGTTACGGGGGCGGGGACAGTGCTTTCTTT; cdr3_aa: CASSYGGGDSAFF; d_call: TRBD1; cdr3_length: 13; clone_size: few; v_call: TRBV6-2/TRBV6-3; j_call: TRBJ1-1
cdr3_nt: TGCGCCAGCAGCCAAACCAGGTGGGATGGCTACACCTTC; cdr3_aa: CASSQTRWDGYTF; d_call: .; cdr3_length: 13; clone_size: .; v_call: TRBV4-3; j_call: TRBJ1-2
cdr3_nt: TGTGCCAGCAGTCGGACTAGATACCCCGGGGAGACCCAGTACTTC; cdr3_aa: CASSRTRYPGETQYF; d_call: TRBD2; cdr3_length: 15; clone_size: .; v_call: TRBV6-5; j_call: TRBJ2-5
cdr3_nt: TGTGCCATCAGTGATAATGGACAGGGGGGATCCTACAATGAGCAGTTCTTC; cdr3_aa: CAISDNGQGGSYNEQFF; d_call: TRBD1; cdr3_length: 17; clone_size: .; v_call: TRBV10-3; j_call: TRBJ2-1
cdr3_nt: TGTGCCAGCAGTTCTAGCGGCTATGAGCAGTTCTTC; cdr3_aa: CASSSSGYEQFF; d_call: TRBD2; cdr3_length: 12; clone_size: .; v_call: TRBV2; j_call: TRBJ2-1
cdr3_nt: TGTGCCAGCAGCTTCAGGCAGAACTATGGCTACACCTTC; cdr3_aa: CASSFRQNYGYTF; d_call: .; cdr3_length: 13; clone_size: .; v_call: TRBV7-2; j_call: TRBJ1-2
cdr3_nt: TGTGCCAGCAGCCAGGTCCCTGGGAGGACGAATGGCTACACCTTC; cdr3_aa: CASSQVPGRTNGYTF; d_call: .; cdr3_length: 15; clone_size: .; v_call: TRBV3-1/TRBV3-2; j_call: TRBJ1-2
cdr3_nt: TGTGCCAGCTACCCTGGGTCCGGGCATGGCTACACCTTC; cdr3_aa: CASYPGSGHGYTF; d_call: .; cdr3_length: 13; clone_size: few; v_call: TRBV2; j_call: TRBJ1-2
cdr3_nt: TGTGCCAGCAGCTCATCGGGACTAGCCTACGAGCAGTACTTC; cdr3_aa: CASSSSGLAYEQYF; d_call: TRBD2; cdr3_length: 14; clone_size: once; v_call: TRBV7-2; j_call: TRBJ2-7
cdr3_nt: TGCGCCAGCAGCACCCCACAGGGGACCCAAGAGACCCAGTACTTC; cdr3_aa: CASSTPQGTQETQYF; d_call: TRBD1; cdr3_length: 15; clone_size: .; v_call: TRBV5-1; j_call: TRBJ2-5
cdr3_nt: TGTGCCAGCAGCTTTGGGGATACGGGCGAGCAGTACTTC; cdr3_aa: CASSFGDTGEQYF; d_call: .; cdr3_length: 13; clone_size: .; v_call: TRBV5-6; j_call: TRBJ2-7
cdr3_nt: TGCAGCGGGAAGGGGGAGAATGGCTACACCTTC; cdr3_aa: CSGKGENGYTF; d_call: .; cdr3_length: 11; clone_size: .; v_call: TRBV29-1; j_call: TRBJ1-2
cdr3_nt: TGTGCCAGCAGTCGACTAGCGGGAGGGCAGGATACGCAGTATTTT; cdr3_aa: CASSRLAGGQDTQYF; d_call: TRBD2; cdr3_length: 15; clone_size: .; v_call: TRBV6-2/TRBV6-3; j_call: TRBJ2-3
cdr3_nt: TGTGCCACCAGTGAGCAGACAGGTATGGGAACCCGGGAGCTGTTTTTT; cdr3_aa: CATSEQTGMGTRELFF; d_call: .; cdr3_length: 16; clone_size: .; v_call: TRBV24-1; j_call: TRBJ2-2
cdr3_nt: TGTGCCAGCAGCTTAGGTCCCTGTAACGAGTACAGGGGCAATCAGCCCCAGCATTTT; cdr3_aa: CASSLGPCNEYRGNQPQHF; d_call: .; cdr3_length: 19; clone_size: .; v_call: TRBV11-3; j_call: TRBJ1-5
cdr3_nt: TGTGCCAGTAGTACAACCCGGGACGGATATGGCTACACCTTC; cdr3_aa: CASSTTRDGYGYTF; d_call: .; cdr3_length: 14; clone_size: .; v_call: TRBV19; j_call: TRBJ1-2
cdr3_nt: TGCGCCAGCAGCTCGATGACAGCCTCCTACGAGCAGTACTTC; cdr3_aa: CASSSMTASYEQYF; d_call: .; cdr3_length: 14; clone_size: .; v_call: TRBV5-1; j_call: TRBJ2-7
cdr3_nt: TGTGCCAGCAGTGACCGGGCCCGGATTAACTATGGCTACACCTTC; cdr3_aa: CASSDRARINYGYTF; d_call: .; cdr3_length: 15; clone_size: .; v_call: TRBV2; j_call: TRBJ1-2
cdr3_nt: TGCGCCAGCAGTTATGACAGGGCCTACGAGCAGTACTTC; cdr3_aa: CASSYDRAYEQYF; d_call: TRBD1; cdr3_length: 13; clone_size: .; v_call: TRBV5-1; j_call: TRBJ2-7
cdr3_nt: TGTGCCAGCAGCTTAGCAGGAAACACTGGTCGAGAGACCCAGTACTTC; cdr3_aa: CASSLAGNTGRETQYF; d_call: .; cdr3_length: 16; clone_size: once; v_call: TRBV7-6; j_call: TRBJ2-5
cdr3_nt: TGTGCCAGCAGTTTGGTCCGCGCTAACTATGGCTACACCTTC; cdr3_aa: CASSLVRANYGYTF; d_call: .; cdr3_length: 14; clone_size: .; v_call: TRBV28; j_call: TRBJ1-2
cdr3_nt: TGTGCCAGTAGTTCGACCAGCGGAAACACCATATATTTT; cdr3_aa: CASSSTSGNTIYF; d_call: .; cdr3_length: 13; clone_size: .; v_call: TRBV19; j_call: TRBJ1-3
cdr3_nt: TGTGCCACCAAAGGGGCAGGGGGGAGAGATGGCTACACCTTC; cdr3_aa: CATKGAGGRDGYTF; d_call: TRBD1; cdr3_length: 14; clone_size: .; v_call: TRBV24-1; j_call: TRBJ1-2